A selection of T cell receptor beta chains follows, all from one sample in a study of blood T cell repertoires in COVID-19. Profiling relied on immunoSEQ multiplex PCR, and the TCRdb table lists in-frame clones only, not all of them. Among a few hundred thousand clones, about 83% were seen once, and the ten largest hold 1.5% to 2%. The sequenced sample consisted of peripheral blood. Source of these receptors: a woman in her 50s with acute or convalescent COVID-19. Each CDR3 is given with its conserved first and last residue. A D gene is named only where the DNA matches it firmly. For some rows the clone size is stated as once, few or many, or as a class when expanded; others skip it.

clone size	V gene	D gene	J gene	CDR3 DNA	CDR3 protein
NA	TRBV2	TRBD2	TRBJ2-2	TGTGCCAGCACTGCGTGGGGGGGGATCACCGGGGAGCTGTTTTTT	CASTAWGGITGELFF
NA	TRBV5-4	TRBD2	TRBJ2-1	TGTGCCTGCGCCGGGACTAGCTTTTACAATGAGCAGTTCTTC	CACAGTSFYNEQFF
NA	TRBV13	TRBD1	TRBJ2-7	TGTGCCAGCAGCTTGGACCCCGGGACAGGGGCCCACGAGCAGTACTTC	CASSLDPGTGAHEQYF
once	TRBV27	TRBD1	TRBJ1-1	TGTGCCAGCAGTTTACGACAGGGGAACACTGAAGCTTTCTTT	CASSLRQGNTEAFF
NA	TRBV30	NA	TRBJ2-5	TGTGCCTGGAGTGTATTCAGCGGCCAAGAGACCCAGTACTTC	CAWSVFSGQETQYF
NA	TRBV28	NA	TRBJ2-7	TGTGCCAGCTTTATAAGGGGAACCGAGCAGTACTTC	CASFIRGTEQYF
NA	TRBV7-9	NA	TRBJ1-1	TGTGCCAGCAGCCGACAGGAAGCAGTTGAAGCTTTCTTT	CASSRQEAVEAFF
NA	TRBV28	TRBD1	TRBJ1-5	TGTGCCGGAGGGGCAGGGGGCCGGGGGGATCAGCCCCAGCATTTT	CAGGAGGRGDQPQHF
NA	TRBV6-5	NA	TRBJ1-6	TGTGCCAGCAGTCAACACCTATCGGGTGGTTCACCCCTCCACTTT	CASSQHLSGGSPLHF
NA	TRBV27	TRBD1	TRBJ1-5	TGTGCCAGCAGTTCCGGGACAGGGGGTAATCAGCCCCAGCATTTT	CASSSGTGGNQPQHF
NA	TRBV29-1	TRBD1	TRBJ1-2	TGCAGCGCGCTCCCGGACAGGGGCGGGGGCTACACCTTC	CSALPDRGGGYTF
once	TRBV24-1	NA	TRBJ2-7	TGTGCCACCAGTGATTTCAATTACGAGCAGTACTTC	CATSDFNYEQYF
NA	TRBV27	TRBD1	TRBJ1-6	TGTGCCAGTACAGGACAGGCGACCAATTCACCCCTCCACTTT	CASTGQATNSPLHF
NA	TRBV21-1	NA	TRBJ2-2	TGTGCCAGCAGCAAAGCGAGGCTAGCGGGAAGGGGGGAGCTGTTTTTT	CASSKARLAGRGELFF
NA	TRBV15	NA	TRBJ1-1	TGTGCCACCAGCAGAGTCGGGCAAGGGGACACTGAAGCTTTCTTT	CATSRVGQGDTEAFF
once	TRBV28	TRBD2	TRBJ2-7	TGTGCCAGCAGCCTCCCTACTAGCGCCGTCTCCTACGAGCAGTACTTC	CASSLPTSAVSYEQYF
NA	TRBV10-3	TRBD1	TRBJ1-5	TGTGCCATCAGTGACCAGGGGGCGATTAGGGAAAATCAGCCCCAGCATTTT	CAISDQGAIRENQPQHF
NA	TRBV27	TRBD1	TRBJ1-6	TGTGCCAGCAGTTTACGACAGGGAGCCTCCCCCCTCCACTTT	CASSLRQGASPLHF
NA	TRBV7-2	TRBD1	TRBJ2-7	TGTGCCAGCAGCCCGATGACAGGGCAGGGCGAGCAGTACTTC	CASSPMTGQGEQYF
NA	TRBV6-4	TRBD1	TRBJ2-1	TGTGCCAGCGGGTCCGGGACAGGGGCATTCAATGAGCAGTTCTTC	CASGSGTGAFNEQFF